This T cell receptor beta chain emerged from a study of T cell responses to AZD1222 COVID-19 vaccine. Background on the study: Second-dose groups at about 4 or about 12 weeks were pooled.

Some clones are missing from TCRdb's copy, which holds only in-frame ones; the method was immunoSEQ multiplex PCR. The table includes roughly 170,000 clones, about 92% detected once. Broader study findings: The reported proportion of spike-specific TCRs targeting unmutated variant regions was nearly half. Just six or seven AZD1222 recipients tested seropositive at baseline. White British ancestry dominated among donors, who included more females, and clonal diversity was possibly underestimated.

The V end lost 3 bases, the J end lost 2 bases, and 6 bases lay between the germline ends. The CDR3 has 13 amino acids. CDR1 SGHRS and CDR2 YFSETQ come from the germline V gene. Regarding this clone: What it binds is not known.

Sequences were derived from peripheral blood, sampled on day 0 of AZD1222 vaccination. V gene TRBV5-1 combines with J gene TRBJ2-1; no firm D call. The receptor was derived from an adult in good health. CDR3 DNA: TGCGCCAGCAGCTCTGAGACCTACAATGAGCAGTTCTTC. Amino acid sequence: CASSSETYNEQFF.